The 21 T cell receptor beta chains reported below all come from one sample, sequenced in a study of CDR3 diversity in severe acne. Using its own MiXCR run on the PCR reads, TCRdb lists one record per CDR3 protein. The data show tens of thousands of distinct CDR3 sequences, approximately 49% seen once. Sample: blood. These receptors were taken from a male donor with severe acne vulgaris.

The rearrangement links TRBV29-1 to TRBJ1-1; D uncertain. Germline V gene sequence: CDR1 SQVTM, CDR2 ANQGSEA. V was shortened by 6 bases and J by 1 base, with 6 bases between the two germline ends. This CDR3 contains 11 residues. The CDR3 DNA follows: TGCAGCGTATATCAGAACACTGAAGCTTTCTTT. Protein product: CSVYQNTEAFF. The whole variable domain, remainder taken from reference TRBV29-1 and TRBJ1-1, is SAVISQKPSRDICQRGTSLTIQCQVDSQVTMMFWYRQQPGQSLTLIATANQGSEATYESGFVIDKFPISRPNLTFSTLTVSNMSPEDSSIYLCSVYQNTEAFFGQGTRLTVV.

This chain links TRBV2 with TRBJ1-1; no clear D. The germline V gene has CDR1 SNHLY and CDR2 FYNNEI. V was clipped by 7 bases and J by 7 bases, with 7 bases between them. The CDR3 spans 10 residues. The CDR3 here is CASISLEAFF. The CDR3 DNA reads as TGTGCCAGCATATCTCTTGAAGCTTTCTTT.

This clonotype was counted only a few times. The V and J genes are TRBV6-1 and TRBJ1-5, with D possibly matching TRBD1 (5 bases). The CDR3 consists of 14 residues. Trimming removed 2 bases at V and 0 bases at J, with 5 bases between. The V gene's germline CDR1 is MNHNS and CDR2 SASEGT. Written as DNA, the CDR3 is TGTGCCAGCAGTGAACAGGGTAGCAATCAGCCCCAGCATTTT. Translating it yields CASSEQGSNQPQHF.

The genes are TRBV29-1 and TRBJ2-5; 9 nucleotides align to TRBD1. The CDR3 has 16 residues. Per germline, CDR1 SQVTM and CDR2 ANQGSEA. Trimming at V came to 2 bases and at J to 0 bases, leaving 7 bases not matched to a gene. The chain's CDR3 is CSVEKSTGGHQETQYF. The DNA of the CDR3 is TGCAGCGTTGAAAAGTCGACAGGGGGACACCAAGAGACCCAGTACTTC.

This chain links TRBV12-3 or TRBV12-4 with TRBJ1-2, with 9 positions matching TRBD1. The CDR3 extends over 13 amino acids. V lost 1 base and J lost 8; bases outside the gene matches: 2. CDR3: CASSLGQGVGYTF. CDR3 bases: TGTGCCAGCAGTTTAGGACAGGGGGTGGGCTACACCTTC.

The chain employs TRBV25-1 and TRBJ2-7, with D uncertain. Germline loops: CDR1 MGHDK, CDR2 SYGVNS. The CDR3 extends over 15 amino acids. Trimming removed 5 bases at V and 0 bases at J, with 14 bases between. This chain's CDR3 is CASSPIGDFSYEQYF. The CDR3 DNA reads TGTGCCAGCAGTCCAATTGGAGACTTCTCCTACGAGCAGTACTTC.

Points on this clonotype: A much larger clone differs from this one at a single base, so this may be a read error. This sequence joins TRBV4-1 and TRBJ2-7; D is undetermined. V was shortened by 2 bases and J by 5 bases, with 16 bases between the two germline ends. The CDR3 runs 15 residues. CDR1 is MGHRA and CDR2 is YSYEKL in the germline V gene. In DNA, the CDR3 is TGCGCCAGCAGCCAAACGGCAAGCTTTGGTAACGAGCAGTACTTC. Translating it yields CASSQTASFGNEQYF.

In this sample, this clonotype is medium-sized. The chain employs TRBV20-1 and TRBJ2-1, with D possibly TRBD2 on 6 matching bases. The V end lost 2 bases, the J end lost 3 bases, and 11 bases lay between the germline ends. The CDR3 runs 14 residues. Germline CDR1 is DFQATT and CDR2 is SNEGSKA (reference sequence). As DNA, the CDR3 is TGCAGTGCTAGACGTTTAGCGGTCTACAATGAGCAGTTCTTC. Its translation: CSARRLAVYNEQFF.

Of note for this clonotype: This may be a read error: a much more frequent sequence differs by one nucleotide. The CDR3 does not close with the conserved phenylalanine or tryptophan, likely indicating a read error. The CDR3 bases are TGTGCCACCTCTGGCGGTCCGTACCAAGAGACCCAGTACCTC. Its protein is CATSGGPYQETQYL. V usage is TRBV6-1 and J usage is TRBJ2-5; D call uncertain. CDR1 is MNHNS and CDR2 is SASEGT in the germline V gene. V lost 10 bases, J lost 0 bases, and 15 bases lay in between. The CDR3 contains 14 residues.

The CDR3, as DNA: TGTGCCAGCAGCCAGACTAGAAGTGAGACCCAGTACTTC. Its translation: CASSQTRSETQYF. The chain couples TRBV7-9 to TRBJ2-5, with D perhaps TRBD2 (6 bases). Looked up from germline, CDR1 is SEHNR and CDR2 is FQNEAQ (reference sequence). V lost 5 bases and J lost 5, with 12 bases in between. The CDR3 is 13 residues long.

By frequency in the sample, this clonotype is medium-sized. The V gene is TRBV19, the J gene TRBJ2-3; no clear D. V lost 6 bases, J lost 6 bases, and 13 bases lay in between. From germline, CDR1 is LNHDA and CDR2 SQIVND (reference sequence). The length of the CDR3 is 13 residues. The CDR3: CASRRHSADTQYF. The CDR3 coding sequence is TGTGCCAGTAGACGCCACTCAGCGGATACGCAGTATTTT. Combining the CDR3 with reference TRBV19 and TRBJ2-3 gives the whole variable domain DGGITQSPKYLFRKEGQNVTLSCEQNLNHDAMYWYRQDPGQGLRLIYYSQIVNDFQKGDIAEGYSVSREKKESFPLTVTSAQKNPTAFYLCASRRHSADTQYFGPGTRLTVL.

By share, this clonotype counts as medium-sized. V usage is TRBV5-1 and J usage is TRBJ2-7; D call uncertain. Trimming removed 4 bases from V and 3 bases from J, with 5 bases in between. This CDR3 comprises 11 residues. Germline CDR1 reads SGHRS; CDR2 reads YFSETQ. The CDR3 here is CASSRNYEQYF. The CDR3 DNA is TGCGCCAGCAGCCGAAACTACGAGCAGTACTTC.

This clonotype was seen at least ten times. This chain connects TRBV7-8 to TRBJ1-2; D not resolved. This CDR3 region has 15 residues. CDR1 SGHVS and CDR2 FQNEAQ come from the germline V gene. The V end was cut by 2 bases, the J end by 0 bases, with 10 bases between. The CDR3 nucleotides read TGTGCCAGCAGCTTACTGGCCGCCGCTAACTATGGCTACACCTTC. Translating it yields CASSLLAAANYGYTF. Filled out from reference TRBV7-8 and TRBJ1-2, the complete variable domain reads GAGVSQSPRYKVAKRGQDVALRCDPISGHVSLFWYQQALGQGPEFLTYFQNEAQLDKSGLPSDRFFAERPEGSVSTLKIQRTQQEDSAVYLCASSLLAAANYGYTFGSGTRLTVV.

This chain joins TRBV2 and TRBJ2-5; a weak D match, TRBD2 (5 bases). The CDR3 extends over 13 amino acids. V lost 4 bases and J lost 4, with 10 bases in between. The germline CDR1 and CDR2 sequences are SNHLY and FYNNEI. The CDR3 region is CASSAKRSETQYF. CDR3 DNA sequence: TGTGCCAGCAGTGCCAAGCGGTCAGAGACCCAGTACTTC.

This clonotype appeared a few times. The chain employs TRBV20-1 and TRBJ2-2; 10 bases agree with TRBD2. Germline V gene lookup returns CDR1 DFQATT and CDR2 SNEGSKA (reference sequence). The CDR3 has 16 amino acids. V lost 3 bases to trimming and J lost 5 bases; unmatched junction nucleotides: 9. The CDR3 bases are TGCAGTGCTAGGCCCAGCGGGAGGGTGGGAACCGGGGAGCTGTTTTTT. Protein product: CSARPSGRVGTGELFF.

The chain employs TRBV24-1 and TRBJ2-1, with unresolved D. Trimming took off 1 base at V and 7 bases at J, with 7 bases between the two ends. Germline lookup yields CDR1 KGHDR and CDR2 SFDVKD. CDR3 length: 13 amino acids. CDR3 DNA sequence: TGTGCCACCAGTGATTTACGGCAGAATGAGCAGTTCTTC. It codes for CATSDLRQNEQFF.

The count of this clonotype is one. The junction and the germline gene differ at one end; a read error may be behind it. The chain carries TRBV5-1 and TRBJ1-3; a weak D match, TRBD1 (5 bases). Germline values: CDR1 SGHRS, CDR2 YFSETQ. The CDR3 length is 16 residues. CDR3 nucleotide sequence: TGCGCCGGCAGCTTGGGGGGTCCGTCCTCTGGAAACACCATATATTTT. It specifies CAGSLGGPSSGNTIYF.

This clonotype was seen at least ten times. The chain recombines TRBV7-8 with TRBJ2-5; 15 bases align to TRBD2. The CDR3 is 19 amino acids. V lost 7 bases to trimming and J lost 4 bases; unmatched junction nucleotides: 16. Germline assignment: CDR1 SGHVS and CDR2 FQNEAQ. CDR3 nucleotides: TGTGCCAGCACCTCCGTTGGACTAGCGGGAGGGCCCTCGAGAGAGACCCAGTACTTC. Encoded protein: CASTSVGLAGGPSRETQYF. Filled out from reference TRBV7-8 and TRBJ2-5, the complete variable domain reads GAGVSQSPRYKVAKRGQDVALRCDPISGHVSLFWYQQALGQGPEFLTYFQNEAQLDKSGLPSDRFFAERPEGSVSTLKIQRTQQEDSAVYLCASTSVGLAGGPSRETQYFGPGTRLLVL.

This clonotype showed up just a few times. The genes are TRBV11-2 and TRBJ1-6; D is unresolved. Germline-derived CDR1 and CDR2 are SGHAT and FQNNGV. V was shortened by 0 bases and J by 8 bases, with 11 bases between the two germline ends. The CDR3 covers 15 residues. The CDR3 region is CASSLEAGSHSPLHF. The CDR3 DNA sequence: TGTGCCAGCAGCTTAGAGGCAGGATCCCATTCACCCCTCCACTTT. Together with reference TRBV11-2 and TRBJ1-6, the CDR3 gives the full variable domain: EAGVAQSPRYKIIEKRQSVAFWCNPISGHATLYWYQQILGQGPKLLIQFQNNGVVDDSQLPKDRFSAERLKGVDSTLKIQPAKLEDSAVYLCASSLEAGSHSPLHFGNGTRLTVT.

The rearrangement joins TRBV7-2 to TRBJ2-3; D is unclear. Trimming left V 0 bases short and J 1 base short, with 8 bases between. The germline V gene has CDR1 SGHTA and CDR2 FQGNSA. The CDR3 contains 15 residues. The CDR3: CASSLALGGTDTQYF. The CDR3 bases are TGTGCCAGCAGCTTAGCACTCGGCGGCACAGATACGCAGTATTTT.

This clonotype occurred a few times. Germline is not matched at one junction end, which may reflect a read error. The chain uses TRBV11-3 and TRBJ2-7; D is unresolved. Germline V gene data show CDR1 as SGHNT and CDR2 as YENEEA. CDR3 length equals 14 residues. CDR3 sequence reads: CAGSLAVSPYEQYF. Here the CDR3 DNA reads TGTGCCGGCAGCTTAGCCGTCAGCCCGTACGAGCAGTACTTC.